Presented here are 13 T cell receptor beta chains from one specimen sequenced in a study of blood T cell repertoires in COVID-19. Sequenced by immunoSEQ multiplex PCR; TCRdb stores in-frame clones only, minus some. The sample shows a few hundred thousand clones, 87% of them seen only once. The sample was PBMCs or T cells enriched from blood (not recorded which). The receptors shown here come from a woman between 45 and 65 years old who had recovered from COVID-19.

Here the CDR3 reads CASSWDSFSNQPQHF. The CDR3 DNA reads as TGTGCCAGCAGCTGGGACAGTTTCAGCAATCAGCCCCAGCATTTT. The chain couples TRBV6-5 to TRBJ1-5, with 7 nucleotides matching TRBD1. With V trimmed by 6 bases and J by 1 base, 6 bases remained unmatched. Germline V gene sequence: CDR1 MNHEY, CDR2 SVGAGI. This CDR3 region has 15 residues.

The genes are TRBV3-1 (or the pseudogene TRBV3-2) and TRBJ1-2; 7 nucleotides agree with TRBD1. The CDR3 contains 14 residues. V trimming: 2 bases; J trimming: 8 bases; junction bases outside the gene matches: 8. CDR1 is LGHDT and CDR2 is YNNKEL in the germline V gene (reference sequence). The CDR3 loop reads CASSQRIRGQGYTF. CDR3 DNA: TGTGCCAGCAGCCAAAGAATTAGGGGGCAGGGCTACACCTTC.

The chain combines TRBV12-5 with TRBJ1-5, with D unresolved. V was clipped by 3 bases and J by 7 bases, with 13 bases between them. Per germline, CDR1 LGHNT and CDR2 FRNRAP. This CDR3 is built from 14 residues. CDR3 residues: CASGLSYTSQPQHF. The CDR3 region has the DNA TGTGCTAGTGGTTTAAGCTATACGAGCCAGCCCCAGCATTTT.

V usage is TRBV4-3 and J usage is TRBJ1-2; D ambiguous. Per the germline V gene, CDR1 is LGHNA and CDR2 is YSLEER. The CDR3 length is 15 residues. V was cut by 0 bases and J by 0 bases, with 8 bases left in between. The chain's CDR3 is CASSQDAAANYGYTF. CDR3 sequence (DNA): TGCGCCAGCAGCCAAGATGCCGCGGCTAACTATGGCTACACCTTC.

This chain links TRBV4-1 with TRBJ2-7; 9 bases line up with TRBD2. Germline V gene lookup returns CDR1 MGHRA and CDR2 YSYEKL. This CDR3 spans 18 amino acids. Trimming took 0 bases from V and 2 from J; bases not matched to a gene: 11. The CDR3 spells CASSQEPLATSGPYEQYF. The CDR3, as DNA: TGCGCCAGCAGCCAAGAACCACTCGCGACTAGCGGACCCTACGAGCAGTACTTC.

This chain links TRBV5-1 with TRBJ2-3; possible D gene TRBD1, 6 bases. Trimming pared 4 bases from V and 2 bases from J, leaving 17 bases between. CDR3 length: 16 amino acids. Germline CDR1 reads SGHRS; CDR2 reads YFSETQ. This CDR3 is CASSPRDKTYTDTQYF. As DNA, the CDR3 is TGCGCCAGCAGCCCCCGGGACAAGACTTACACAGATACGCAGTATTTT. The whole variable domain, filled in from reference TRBV5-1 and TRBJ2-3, reads KAGVTQTPRYLIKTRGQQVTLSCSPISGHRSVSWYQQTPGQGLQFLFEYFSETQRNKGNFPGRFSGRQFSNSRSEMNVSTLELGDSALYLCASSPRDKTYTDTQYFGPGTRLTVL.

V and J are TRBV7-2 and TRBJ2-4, with D perhaps TRBD2 (7 bases). Looked up from germline, CDR1 is SGHTA and CDR2 is FQGNSA. The CDR3 has 19 residues. Trimming took 1 base from V and 0 from J, leaving 19 bases between them. The CDR3 is CASSLEGGLQILAKNIQYF. Written as DNA, the CDR3 is TGTGCCAGCAGCTTAGAGGGGGGGCTCCAGATCCTAGCCAAAAACATTCAGTACTTC.

Regarding this clone: Germline is not matched at one junction end, which may reflect a read error. In nucleotides, the CDR3 is TGTGCCACCAGTGACCGGGACAGAAAGCATTCCTACAATAAGCAGTTCTTC. Amino acids: CATSDRDRKHSYNKQFF. The chain uses TRBV24-1 and TRBJ2-1, with TRBD1 matching 7 bases. The CDR3 length is 17 residues. CDR1 is KGHDR, CDR2 SFDVKD, per germline.

This rearrangement joins TRBV4-1 to TRBJ1-1, with 7 bases fitting TRBD1. There are 16 residues in the CDR3. Germline CDR1 MGHRA, CDR2 YSYEKL. V dropped 0 bases and J dropped 3; count of bases not matched to a gene: 7. CDR3 sequence: CASSQDQWTGYTEAFF. Written as DNA, the CDR3 is TGCGCCAGCAGCCAAGATCAGTGGACAGGATACACTGAAGCTTTCTTT.

This rearrangement joins TRBV3-1 (or the pseudogene TRBV3-2) to TRBJ1-4, with 8 nucleotides matching TRBD1. CDR1 and CDR2 (germline): LGHDT, YNNKEL (reference sequence). With V trimmed by 4 bases and J by 14 bases, 6 bases remained unmatched. CDR3 length equals 12 residues. The CDR3 spells CASSRDRGELFF. The CDR3 DNA sequence: TGTGCCAGCAGCCGAGACAGGGGAGAGCTGTTTTTT.

The chain has TRBV11-1 and TRBJ2-7; 7 bases agree with TRBD1. Trimming removed 3 bases from V and 1 base from J; junction bases left unmatched: 6. Looked up from germline, CDR1 is SGHAT and CDR2 is FQDESV (reference sequence). This CDR3 has 15 amino acids. The CDR3 DNA sequence: TGTGCCAGCAGCTTGCAGGGGGTAGGGTCCTACGAGCAGTACTTC. It encodes CASSLQGVGSYEQYF.

The chain carries TRBV24-1 and TRBJ2-5; possible D gene TRBD1, 6 bases. CDR3 length equals 14 residues. Germline V gives CDR1 KGHDR, CDR2 SFDVKD. V was trimmed by 7 bases and J by 2 bases, leaving 13 bases between them. The CDR3 sequence: CATSPGTNQETQYF. The CDR3 DNA reads as TGTGCCACCAGCCCCGGGACAAATCAAGAGACCCAGTACTTC.

This clone was detected only once. The rearrangement links TRBV30 to TRBJ1-3, with D possibly TRBD1 on 5 matching bases. CDR3 length equals 15 residues. Trimming removed 4 bases from V and 1 base from J, with 14 bases in between. Germline CDR1 and CDR2: GTSNPN and SVGIG (reference sequence). The CDR3 DNA sequence: TGTGCCTGGATAAAAAGGGGTTTTTCTGGAAACACCATATATTTT. Translation: CAWIKRGFSGNTIYF.